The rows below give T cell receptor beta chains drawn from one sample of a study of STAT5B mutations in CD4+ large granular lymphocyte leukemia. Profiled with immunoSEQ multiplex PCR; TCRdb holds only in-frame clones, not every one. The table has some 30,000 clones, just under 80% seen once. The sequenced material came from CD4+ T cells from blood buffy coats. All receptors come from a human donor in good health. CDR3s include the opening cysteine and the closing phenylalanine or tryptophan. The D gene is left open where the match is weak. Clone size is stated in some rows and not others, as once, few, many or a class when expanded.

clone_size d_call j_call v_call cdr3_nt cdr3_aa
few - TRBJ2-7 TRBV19 TGTGCCAGTAGTATAGCTTGGGGCCAGGGCGAGCAGTACTTC CASSIAWGQGEQYF
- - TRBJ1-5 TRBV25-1 TGTGCCAGCAGTGCCGAACAGGGTAGCAATCAGCCCCAGCATTTT CASSAEQGSNQPQHF
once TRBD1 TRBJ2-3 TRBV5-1 TGCGCCAGCAGCTTGGCAGGGACAGACACAGATACGCAGTATTTT CASSLAGTDTDTQYF
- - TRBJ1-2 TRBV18 TGTGCCAGCTCACCTTCCCGGGACATGGACTATGGCTACACCTTC CASSPSRDMDYGYTF
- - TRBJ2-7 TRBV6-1 TGTGCCAGCAATAGGGGGAACGAGCAGTACTTC CASNRGNEQYF
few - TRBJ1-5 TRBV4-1 TGCGCCAGCAGCCCGGGGGAGGCTCGTGGTCAGCCCCAGCATTTT CASSPGEARGQPQHF
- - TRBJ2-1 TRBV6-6 TGTGCCAGCAGTTACTCTGTCTACAATGAGCAGTTCTTC CASSYSVYNEQFF
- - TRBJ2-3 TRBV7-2 TGTGCCAGCAGCCGGGTCCGGGGGGCCTACACAGATACGCAGTATTTT CASSRVRGAYTDTQYF
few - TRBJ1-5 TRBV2 TGTGCCAGCACTGGGGGCAATCAGCCCCAGCATTTT CASTGGNQPQHF
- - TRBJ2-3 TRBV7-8 TGTGCCAGCAGCTTAGATGTAGGGTGGGGCACAGATACGCAGTATTTT CASSLDVGWGTDTQYF
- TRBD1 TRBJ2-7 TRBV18 TGTGCCAGCTCACTTTCGACAGGGTCCGACGAGCAGTACTTC CASSLSTGSDEQYF